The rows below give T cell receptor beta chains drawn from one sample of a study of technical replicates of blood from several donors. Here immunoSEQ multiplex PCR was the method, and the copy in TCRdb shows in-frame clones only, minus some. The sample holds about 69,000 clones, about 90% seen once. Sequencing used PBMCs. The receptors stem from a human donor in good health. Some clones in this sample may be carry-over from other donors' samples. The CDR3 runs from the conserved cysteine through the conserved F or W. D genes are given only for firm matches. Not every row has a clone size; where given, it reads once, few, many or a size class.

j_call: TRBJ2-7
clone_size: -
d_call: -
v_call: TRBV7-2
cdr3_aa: CASSSGQLTFYEQYF
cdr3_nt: TGTGCCAGCAGCTCCGGACAGTTGACCTTTTACGAGCAGTACTTC

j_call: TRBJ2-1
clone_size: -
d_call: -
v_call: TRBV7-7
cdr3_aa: CASSPSGAGDYNEQFF
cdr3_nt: TGTGCCAGCAGCCCCTCCGGAGCGGGCGATTACAATGAGCAGTTCTTC

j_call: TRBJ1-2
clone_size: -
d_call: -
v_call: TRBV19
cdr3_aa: CASSIPGVGGYTF
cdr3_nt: TGTGCCAGTAGTATTCCAGGGGTAGGCGGCTACACCTTC

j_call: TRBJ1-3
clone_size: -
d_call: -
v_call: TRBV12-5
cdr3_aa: CASGVNLNTIYF
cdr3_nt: TGTGCTAGTGGTGTCAATTTAAACACCATATATTTT

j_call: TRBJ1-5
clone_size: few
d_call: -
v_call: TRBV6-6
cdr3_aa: CASSLSPNQPQHF
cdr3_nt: TGTGCCAGCAGTTTAAGCCCGAATCAGCCCCAGCATTTT

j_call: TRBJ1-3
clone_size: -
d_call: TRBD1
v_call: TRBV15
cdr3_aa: CATSREQGAQRNTIYF
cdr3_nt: TGTGCCACCAGCAGAGAACAGGGGGCGCAGAGAAACACCATATATTTT

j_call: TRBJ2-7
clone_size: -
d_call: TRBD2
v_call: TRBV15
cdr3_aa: CATSREAGRKSYEQYF
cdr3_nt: TGTGCCACCAGCCGGGAAGCGGGGCGCAAATCCTACGAGCAGTACTTC

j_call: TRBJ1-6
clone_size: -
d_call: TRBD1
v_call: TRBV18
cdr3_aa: CASSPGQGRHSPLHF
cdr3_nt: TGTGCCAGCTCCCCCGGACAGGGACGGCATTCACCCCTCCACTTT

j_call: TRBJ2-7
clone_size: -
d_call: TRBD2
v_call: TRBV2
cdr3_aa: CASSSSGYEQYF
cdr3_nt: TGTGCCAGCAGTTCTAGCGGCTACGAGCAGTACTTC

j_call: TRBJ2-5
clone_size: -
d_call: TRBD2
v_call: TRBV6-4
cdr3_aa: CASSDSAGRGGETQYF
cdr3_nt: TGTGCCAGCAGTGACTCCGCAGGTCGGGGGGGGGAGACCCAGTACTTC

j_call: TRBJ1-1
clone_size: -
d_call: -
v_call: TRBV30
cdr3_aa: CAWSWGGTEAFF
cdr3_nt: TGTGCCTGGAGTTGGGGGGGCACTGAAGCTTTCTTT

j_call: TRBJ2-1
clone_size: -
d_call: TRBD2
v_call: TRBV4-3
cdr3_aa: CASSQETSGVHSEQFF
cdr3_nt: TGCGCCAGCAGCCAAGAAACCAGCGGGGTTCATAGTGAGCAGTTCTTC

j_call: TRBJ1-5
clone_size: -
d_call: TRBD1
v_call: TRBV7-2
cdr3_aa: CASSRNRGLVPQHF
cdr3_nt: TGTGCCAGCAGCCGTAACAGGGGGTTGGTGCCCCAGCATTTT

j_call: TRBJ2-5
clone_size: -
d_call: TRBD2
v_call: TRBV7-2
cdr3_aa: CASRGTSMETQYF
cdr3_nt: TGTGCCAGCAGAGGGACTAGCATGGAGACCCAGTACTTC

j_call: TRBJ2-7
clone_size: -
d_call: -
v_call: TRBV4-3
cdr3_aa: CASSQDAGAPYLYEQYF
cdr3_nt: TGCGCCAGCAGCCAAGATGCGGGGGCGCCTTACCTCTACGAGCAGTACTTC

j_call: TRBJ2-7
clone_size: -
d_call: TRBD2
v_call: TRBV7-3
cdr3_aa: CASRRTSDSYEQYF
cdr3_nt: TGTGCCAGCAGACGGACTAGCGATTCCTACGAGCAGTACTTC

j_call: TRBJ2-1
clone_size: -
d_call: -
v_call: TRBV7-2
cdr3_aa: CASSLPGYAYNEQFF
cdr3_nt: TGTGCCAGCAGCCTCCCAGGGTACGCCTACAATGAGCAGTTCTTC

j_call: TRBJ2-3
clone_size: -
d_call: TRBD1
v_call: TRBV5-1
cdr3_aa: CASSLGDRGRGTDTQYF
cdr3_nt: TGCGCCAGCAGCTTGGGGGACAGGGGGCGCGGCACAGATACGCAGTATTTT

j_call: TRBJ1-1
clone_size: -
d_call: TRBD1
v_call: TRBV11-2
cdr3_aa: CASRQTGENTEAFF
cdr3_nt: TGTGCCAGCAGGCAAACAGGGGAGAACACTGAAGCTTTCTTT

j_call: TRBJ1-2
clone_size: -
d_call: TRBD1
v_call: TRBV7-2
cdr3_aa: CASRLLGQIYGYTF
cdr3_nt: TGTGCCAGCCGACTTCTGGGACAGATCTATGGCTACACCTTC

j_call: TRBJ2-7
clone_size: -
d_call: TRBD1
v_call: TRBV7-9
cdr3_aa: CASSAGQGHGDEQYF
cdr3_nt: TGTGCCAGCAGCGCCGGACAGGGGCACGGAGACGAGCAGTACTTC

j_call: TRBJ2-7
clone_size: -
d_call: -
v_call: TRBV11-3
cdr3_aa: CASSFGRTYEQYF
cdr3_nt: TGTGCCAGCAGCTTCGGCAGGACCTACGAGCAGTACTTC

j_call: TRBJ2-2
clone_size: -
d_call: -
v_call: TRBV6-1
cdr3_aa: CASSENSSGELFF
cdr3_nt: TGTGCCAGCAGTGAAAACTCTTCCGGGGAGCTGTTTTTT

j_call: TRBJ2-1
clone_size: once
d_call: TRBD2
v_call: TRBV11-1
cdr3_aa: CASSLTSGTYNEQFF
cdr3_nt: TGTGCCAGCAGCTTGACTAGCGGGACTTACAATGAGCAGTTCTTC

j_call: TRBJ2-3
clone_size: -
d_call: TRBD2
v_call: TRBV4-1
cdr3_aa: CASSQGTSGSTDTQYF
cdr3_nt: TGCGCCAGCAGCCAGGGTACTAGCGGAAGCACAGATACGCAGTATTTT

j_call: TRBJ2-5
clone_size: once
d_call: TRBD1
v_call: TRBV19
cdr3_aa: CASSPFGQGAASDQETQYF
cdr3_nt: TGTGCCAGTAGTCCCTTCGGACAGGGGGCGGCATCCGATCAAGAGACCCAGTACTTC